The 2 T cell receptor beta chains given below trace back to one sample, sequenced in a study of blood T cell repertoires in COVID-19. Assay used: immunoSEQ multiplex PCR; TCRdb lists only in-frame clones, some missing. The sample holds 50,000 to 75,000 clones, about 88% seen once. The sequencing input was peripheral blood. These receptors were collected from a woman in her forties or fifties with active or convalescent COVID-19.

V gene TRBV6-5 combines with J gene TRBJ1-5; D is uncertain. The V end was cut by 0 bases, the J end by 7 bases, with 13 bases between. The germline V gene encodes CDR1 MNHEY and CDR2 SVGAGI. CDR3 length: 15 residues. As DNA, the CDR3 is TGTGCCAGCAGTTACTCGACGGGGTTAGGGCAGCCCCAGCATTTT. It translates to CASSYSTGLGQPQHF.

The chain employs TRBV7-6 and TRBJ1-1; 7 bases align to TRBD1. Per the germline V gene, CDR1 is SGHVS and CDR2 is FNYEAQ. This CDR3 region has 18 residues. V was clipped by 0 bases and J by 4 bases; unmatched bases: 14. The CDR3 bases are TGTGCCAGCAGCTTAGCCCCAGACAGGGTCTTCGGTGGCACTGAAGCTTTCTTT. Its protein product is CASSLAPDRVFGGTEAFF.